Listed here are 2 T cell receptor beta chains from one sample, sequenced in a study of identical twins. TCRdb reanalysed the 5' RACE reads using MiXCR and keeps one entry per CDR3 protein. The table lists 210,000 or so distinct CDR3 sequences, about 16% of them singletons. The sample was also linked to a second study, of T cells expressing NK-cell markers.

Sequenced sample: CD8+ T cells sorted from blood. These receptors originate from a woman aged 18-30 years in good health.

The genes are TRBV5-1 and TRBJ2-5, with TRBD2 as a possible D gene (5 bases). Trimming took off 4 bases at V and 4 bases at J, with 17 bases between the two ends. In germline, CDR1 is SGHRS, CDR2 YFSETQ. The CDR3 loop spans 15 amino acids. CDR3 sequence reads: CASSLFGDGGETQYF. In DNA, the CDR3 is TGCGCCAGCAGCCTGTTTGGAGACGGAGGAGAGACCCAGTACTTC.

V is TRBV10-3 and J is TRBJ2-1; perhaps TRBD2 as D (5 bases). CDR1 and CDR2 (germline): ENHRY, SYGVKD. The V end was cut by 9 bases, the J end by 8 bases, with 11 bases between. This CDR3 contains 11 residues. CDR3 amino acids: CAMRVGDEQFF. CDR3 nucleotide sequence: TGTGCCATGAGGGTAGGTGATGAGCAGTTCTTC.